A selection of T cell receptor beta chains follows, all from one sample in a study of T cell responses to AZD1222 COVID-19 vaccine. The protocol was immunoSEQ multiplex PCR, while the TCRdb copy is restricted to in-frame clones and leaves out a portion. The sample shows roughly 150,000 clones, 70% to 90% of them seen only once. The material sequenced was peripheral blood, taken on day 0 of AZD1222 vaccination. These receptors came from an adult in good health. The CDR3 runs from the conserved cysteine through the conserved F or W. D genes are given only for firm matches. The size of a clone is reported for some rows only, either as once, few or many, or as a class for expanded clones.

TRBD2	NA	TRBJ2-7	TRBV12-3/TRBV12-4	CASSWGGTYEQYF	TGTGCCAGCAGTTGGGGGGGAACCTACGAGCAGTACTTC
TRBD1	once	TRBJ1-6	TRBV9	CASSEQGANSPLHF	TGTGCCAGCAGCGAACAGGGGGCCAATTCACCCCTCCACTTT
TRBD1	NA	TRBJ1-3	TRBV6-5	CASSFRTGVGNTIYF	TGTGCCAGCAGTTTCCGGACAGGGGTCGGAAACACCATATATTTT
TRBD1	once	TRBJ1-5	TRBV6-1	CASSELHHRQGVNQPQHF	TGTGCCAGCAGTGAACTTCATCACAGGCAGGGGGTCAATCAGCCCCAGCATTTT
NA	NA	TRBJ2-7	TRBV7-2	CASSREHEQYF	TGTGCCAGCAGCCGGGAACACGAGCAGTACTTC
NA	NA	TRBJ2-2	TRBV14	CASSIRLNTGELFF	TGTGCCAGCAGCATACGGTTGAACACCGGGGAGCTGTTTTTT
NA	NA	TRBJ2-7	TRBV15	CATSRHVGVNSGWSYEQYF	TGTGCCACCAGCAGACATGTCGGTGTAAACTCTGGGTGGTCCTACGAGCAGTACTTC
NA	NA	TRBJ2-1	TRBV28	CASSLGFAFQFF	TGTGCCAGCAGTTTGGGATTCGCCTTCCAGTTCTTC
TRBD1	NA	TRBJ1-2	TRBV16	CASSRQLGGADGYTF	TGTGCCAGCAGCCGCCAATTAGGGGGCGCGGATGGCTACACCTTC
TRBD2	once	TRBJ2-3	TRBV29-1	CSVEAGGPTDTQYF	TGCAGCGTGGAAGCGGGGGGACCCACAGATACGCAGTATTTT
TRBD1	NA	TRBJ2-6	TRBV6-1	CASSEQGAFGANVLTF	TGTGCCAGCAGTGAGCAGGGGGCATTTGGGGCCAACGTCCTGACTTTC
TRBD1	NA	TRBJ2-1	TRBV2	CASSERGQSSYNEQFF	TGTGCCAGCAGTGAGAGGGGACAGAGCTCCTACAATGAGCAGTTCTTC
NA	NA	TRBJ2-2	TRBV6-5	CATLEGPGGIGELFF	TGTGCCACCTTAGAGGGGCCAGGGGGGATCGGGGAGCTGTTTTTT
NA	NA	TRBJ1-1	TRBV28	CASSSLFFFEAFF	TGTGCCAGCAGTTCCCTTTTTTTCTTTGAAGCTTTCTTT
NA	NA	TRBJ2-5	TRBV5-4	CASSLWVSETQYF	TGTGCCAGCAGCTTGTGGGTCTCGGAGACCCAGTACTTC
NA	NA	TRBJ2-2	TRBV7-7	CASSFRTHTGELFF	TGTGCCAGCAGCTTCCGGACTCACACCGGGGAGCTGTTTTTT
NA	NA	TRBJ2-7	TRBV4-1	CASSPTGPVPYEQYF	TGCGCCAGCAGCCCTACTGGACCCGTTCCATACGAGCAGTACTTC
NA	many	TRBJ1-4	TRBV4-2	CASSQEFILVMEGDGKLFF	TGTGCCAGCAGCCAAGAGTTCATCCTTGTTATGGAAGGGGACGGAAAACTGTTTTTT
NA	NA	TRBJ1-2	TRBV27	CASSSSSSGLNYGYTF	TGTGCCAGCAGTTCCAGCTCTAGCGGGCTTAACTATGGCTACACCTTC
TRBD1	NA	TRBJ2-1	TRBV9	CASSASAGTVYNEQFF	TGTGCCAGCAGCGCCTCAGCCGGGACAGTGTACAATGAGCAGTTCTTC
NA	NA	TRBJ2-5	TRBV7-6	CASSPTTGLAETQYF	TGTGCCAGCAGCCCTACGACAGGCTTGGCAGAGACCCAGTACTTC
TRBD2	once	TRBJ2-1	TRBV19	CASSIWTSGGNEQFF	TGTGCCAGTAGTATCTGGACTAGCGGGGGGAATGAGCAGTTCTTC
NA	NA	TRBJ2-1	TRBV9	CASSGLREQFF	TGTGCCAGCAGCGGGCTTAGGGAGCAGTTCTTC
NA	NA	TRBJ1-6	TRBV7-2	CASSLGSNSPLHF	TGTGCCAGCAGCTTAGGGAGTAATTCACCCCTCCACTTT
NA	NA	TRBJ1-3	TRBV19	CASGSSGNTIYF	TGTGCCAGTGGTAGCTCTGGAAACACCATATATTTT
NA	NA	TRBJ2-7	TRBV12-3/TRBV12-4	CASSFDLSYEQYF	TGTGCCAGCAGTTTCGACCTGTCCTACGAGCAGTACTTC
NA	NA	TRBJ1-1	TRBV5-1	CASSNTANTEAFF	TGCGCCAGCAGCAATACAGCTAACACTGAAGCTTTCTTT
NA	NA	TRBJ2-7	TRBV7-6	CASSLAGELAYSYEQYF	TGTGCCAGCAGCTTAGCCGGGGAGCTCGCCTACTCCTACGAGCAGTACTTC
NA	NA	TRBJ1-2	TRBV28	CASSFRASYGYTF	TGTGCCAGCAGTTTCAGGGCGTCGTATGGCTACACCTTC
NA	few	TRBJ1-1	TRBV4-2	CASSQDEGRVTEAFF	TGTGCCAGCAGCCAAGATGAGGGGAGGGTGACTGAAGCTTTCTTT
NA	NA	TRBJ1-2	TRBV28	CASSFAGQGYGYTF	TGTGCCAGCAGTTTCGCCGGGCAGGGCTATGGCTACACCTTC
TRBD2	NA	TRBJ2-2	TRBV5-1	CASSPREGRTGELFF	TGCGCCAGCAGCCCTAGGGAGGGGAGGACCGGGGAGCTGTTTTTT
NA	NA	TRBJ1-4	TRBV11-1	CASSLGGVEKLFF	TGTGCCAGCAGCTTAGGGGGCGTGGAAAAACTGTTTTTT
NA	NA	TRBJ2-3	TRBV2	CASSEGNTQYF	TGTGCCAGCAGTGAAGGGAATACGCAGTATTTT
TRBD2	NA	TRBJ2-2	TRBV4-2	CASSFGGGNTGELFF	TGTGCCAGCAGCTTCGGGGGGGGAAACACCGGGGAGCTGTTTTTT
TRBD1	few	TRBJ2-7	TRBV10-3	CAISVDRGSYEQYF	TGTGCCATCAGTGTGGACAGGGGCTCCTACGAGCAGTACTTC
NA	NA	TRBJ2-7	TRBV15	CATSDRWTESSYEQYF	TGTGCCACCAGCGATAGATGGACAGAGAGCTCCTACGAGCAGTACTTC
NA	NA	TRBJ1-5	TRBV18	CASSPPGGNQPQHF	TGTGCCAGCTCACCACCGGGGGGAAATCAGCCCCAGCATTTT
TRBD2	NA	TRBJ2-5	TRBV3-1/TRBV3-2	CASSQSLAGAVGQYF	TGTGCCAGCAGCCAATCTCTAGCGGGAGCGGTGGGCCAGTACTTC
NA	once	TRBJ1-1	TRBV6-5	CASRIALDRNTEAFF	TGTGCCAGTCGTATCGCCCTAGACAGGAACACTGAAGCTTTCTTT
NA	NA	TRBJ1-1	TRBV15	CATSISGGTEAFF	TGTGCCACCAGCATTTCTGGGGGGACTGAAGCTTTCTTT
NA	NA	TRBJ2-7	TRBV14	CASSQDQGRFYEQYF	TGTGCCAGCAGCCAAGATCAGGGGCGGTTCTACGAGCAGTACTTC
NA	NA	TRBJ2-3	TRBV7-9	CASSQWDNTDTQYF	TGTGCCAGCAGCCAATGGGACAACACAGATACGCAGTATTTT
NA	NA	TRBJ1-2	TRBV5-4	CASSFSGIQGGYTF	TGTGCCAGCAGTTTCTCCGGGATCCAGGGGGGCTACACCTTC
NA	NA	TRBJ2-5	TRBV5-1	CASSLSYQETQYF	TGCGCCAGCAGCTTGTCTTACCAAGAGACCCAGTACTTC
NA	NA	TRBJ2-1	TRBV11-2	CASSLGEGQNNEQFF	TGTGCCAGCAGCTTAGGGGAGGGACAAAACAATGAGCAGTTCTTC
TRBD1	once	TRBJ1-2	TRBV3-1/TRBV3-2	CASSPSTGGTNYGYTF	TGTGCCAGCAGCCCATCTACAGGGGGGACTAACTATGGCTACACCTTC
NA	NA	TRBJ2-7	TRBV6-5	CATQFKGEQYF	TGTGCCACGCAGTTTAAAGGCGAGCAGTACTTC
NA	once	TRBJ2-1	TRBV11-2	CASSSTSYNEQFF	TGTGCCAGCAGCTCGACTAGCTACAATGAGCAGTTCTTC
NA	NA	TRBJ2-3	TRBV7-9	CAGRTLPSTDTQYF	TGTGCAGGGAGGACACTACCCAGCACAGATACGCAGTATTTT
TRBD1	NA	TRBJ2-4	TRBV5-6	CASSHAPGQIAKNIQYF	TGTGCCAGCAGCCATGCTCCGGGACAGATAGCCAAAAACATTCAGTACTTC
NA	NA	TRBJ1-5	TRBV28	CASSGGAVNQPQHF	TGTGCCAGCAGTGGGGGGGCTGTGAATCAGCCCCAGCATTTT
NA	NA	TRBJ1-5	TRBV7-8	CASSPRDNSGQPQHF	TGTGCCAGCAGCCCCCGCGATAACTCGGGTCAGCCCCAGCATTTT
TRBD1	once	TRBJ1-2	TRBV19	CASGQGSWPGYTF	TGTGCCAGCGGACAGGGGTCCTGGCCTGGCTACACCTTC
TRBD1	NA	TRBJ2-4	TRBV30	CAWSVQGDIQYF	TGTGCCTGGAGTGTTCAGGGGGACATTCAGTACTTC
NA	NA	TRBJ2-2	TRBV28	CASSLGWQVYTGELFF	TGTGCCAGCAGTTTAGGGTGGCAGGTGTACACCGGGGAGCTGTTTTTT
NA	few	TRBJ2-1	TRBV18	CASSLNRDEQFF	TGTGCCAGCTCACTTAATAGGGATGAGCAGTTCTTC
NA	NA	TRBJ1-1	TRBV28	CASSSGTPNTEAFF	TGTGCCAGCAGTTCCGGGACACCGAACACTGAAGCTTTCTTT